This T cell receptor beta chain came from a study of T-cell reconstitution after alpha-beta-depleted transplantation in children. Details on this clonotype: Its target is unknown.

Molecular barcoding with unique molecular identifiers was used for the TCRbeta library. One entry per CDR3 protein, called by TCRdb with MiXCR from the PCR reads. This table holds fewer than 700,000 distinct CDR3 sequences, under 25% found once. CDR3 length: 14 amino acids. Trimming at V came to 4 bases and at J to 2 bases, leaving 2 bases not matched to a gene. Germline-derived CDR1 and CDR2 are DFQATT and SNEGSKA (reference sequence). Study-wide findings and caveats: For some patients, TCRbeta diversity was high at day 60 because of recipient T cells and thymic progenitors that survived. From newly produced T cells came most of the T-cell counts and diversity one year after transplant.

The material sequenced was PBMCs, mostly from graft donor cells, taken 360 days after TCRalphabeta/CD19-depleted stem cell transplant. This chain joins TRBV20-1 and TRBJ1-5; 10 bases align to TRBD1. The sequence was collected from a boy less than two years old who had a stem cell transplant for acute myeloid leukemia, so the T cells may come from the graft donor. The CDR3 DNA follows: TGCAGTGCTACCGGGACAGGGGGCAATCAGCCCCAGCATTTT. It specifies CSATGTGGNQPQHF.